This T cell receptor (beta chain) was profiled in a study of T cell responses to AZD1222 COVID-19 vaccine. Points from the study as a whole: Sampling captured repertoires only after the peak T cell response.

CDR3 length: 12 residues. Trimming shortened V by 7 bases and J by 5 bases, and 10 bases separated the two germline ends. Germline values: CDR1 SNHLY, CDR2 FYNNEI. Clones were read by immunoSEQ multiplex PCR, and TCRdb kept only the in-frame ones, dropping some. The sample has roughly 190,000 clones, roughly nine tenths seen once. This clone was counted a few times. The antigen remains unidentified. V and J are TRBV2 and TRBJ2-3; D is uncertain. The clonotype was recovered from an adult who received the AZD1222 COVID-19 vaccine. This specimen consisted of peripheral blood, obtained 28 days after the second AZD1222 dose. CDR3 residues: CASKGWGDTQYF. The CDR3 region has the DNA TGTGCCAGCAAGGGATGGGGAGATACGCAGTATTTT.